The subject of this entry is one T cell receptor (beta chain). Its specificity is unknown. The entry originates in a study of beta chain features in type 1 diabetes. Across the whole study: Across the samples, about 110,000,000 sorted cells were examined in total.

Findings and caveats of the study: In these data, an HLA type influence on TCRB rearrangement remained unresolved. When Type 1 diabetes patients were examined, their TCRB CDR3s proved moderately but significantly shorter in all four CD4+ subsets.

The CDR3 is 14 residues long. CDR1 is SGHRS and CDR2 is YFSETQ in the germline V gene. V lost 4 bases and J lost 8, with 16 bases in between. In all sorted populations, purity surpassed 95%. Sequenced material consisted of expressed TCRB transcripts (all of the isolated RNA was reverse transcribed). Produced via immunoSEQ multiplex PCR; TCRdb's table is partial and in-frame only. The data hold more than 250,000 clones, with 24% observed a single time. Sequences were obtained from naive CD4+ T cells from blood. The chain combines TRBV5-1 with TRBJ1-3; D remains ambiguous. This clonotype was obtained from a woman in her thirties with type 1 diabetes. Written as DNA, the CDR3 is TGCGCCAGCAGCGAAGGACTGGTGGTGGACACCATATATTTT. The encoded protein is CASSEGLVVDTIYF.